The rows below give T cell receptor beta chains drawn from one sample of a study of CXCR3-negative and CXCR3-positive naive CD8 T cells. TCRdb re-called the 5' RACE reads and catalogs CDR3 proteins one per entry, DNA excluded. The data include about 120,000 distinct CDR3 sequences; the top ten clones carry approximately 0.29%. Material for sequencing was naive CXCR3- CD8+ T cells from blood. Receptors originate from a human donor in good health. Some clones in this sample may be carry-over from other donors' samples. Each CDR3 is given with its conserved first and last residue. Fields, in order: V gene, J gene, CDR3 protein.

V gene: TRBV4-2; J gene: TRBJ1-2; CDR3 protein: CASSQDYAGNYGYTF
V gene: TRBV21-1; J gene: TRBJ2-1; CDR3 protein: CASSNLFTSWVNEQFF
V gene: TRBV28; J gene: TRBJ1-1; CDR3 protein: CASSLGTGMNTEAFF
V gene: TRBV7-9; J gene: TRBJ1-6; CDR3 protein: CASRTRDSYNSPLHF
V gene: TRBV4-1; J gene: TRBJ2-2; CDR3 protein: CASSRIPDRLNTGELFF
V gene: TRBV14; J gene: TRBJ2-7; CDR3 protein: CASSLFYEQYF
V gene: TRBV3-1; J gene: TRBJ2-7; CDR3 protein: CASSPGASYEQYF
V gene: TRBV5-1; J gene: TRBJ2-7; CDR3 protein: CASSSDQENYEQYF
V gene: TRBV29-1; J gene: TRBJ2-7; CDR3 protein: CSVNHRDRPHEQYF
V gene: TRBV29-1; J gene: TRBJ1-2; CDR3 protein: CSVEGVIGYGYTF
V gene: TRBV15; J gene: TRBJ2-1; CDR3 protein: CATSRLAGGPWYNEQFF
V gene: TRBV12-3/TRBV12-4; J gene: TRBJ1-2; CDR3 protein: CASSLEPPGTGSNGYTF
V gene: TRBV9; J gene: TRBJ2-7; CDR3 protein: CASSLPGTAEQYF
V gene: TRBV7-9; J gene: TRBJ1-5; CDR3 protein: CASSYGGIRQPQHF
V gene: TRBV29-1; J gene: TRBJ1-1; CDR3 protein: CSVEGTGAEAFF
V gene: TRBV9; J gene: TRBJ2-5; CDR3 protein: CASSQPLAGGSQETQYF
V gene: TRBV27; J gene: TRBJ2-1; CDR3 protein: CASSPIGQAFDNEQFF
V gene: TRBV7-9; J gene: TRBJ2-1; CDR3 protein: CASSSGGDNEQFF
V gene: TRBV6-6; J gene: TRBJ1-2; CDR3 protein: CASSYLGTGQQPKYGYTF
V gene: TRBV11-3; J gene: TRBJ1-1; CDR3 protein: CASSFGTGIIQAEAFF
V gene: TRBV29-1; J gene: TRBJ2-2; CDR3 protein: CSGKQGSAGELFF
V gene: TRBV5-1; J gene: TRBJ2-7; CDR3 protein: CASSTDRGFNEQYF
V gene: TRBV29-1; J gene: TRBJ1-2; CDR3 protein: CSVADGTVYGYTF
V gene: TRBV19; J gene: TRBJ1-4; CDR3 protein: CASSMAGALNEKLFF
V gene: TRBV6-6; J gene: TRBJ1-1; CDR3 protein: CASSYHRDTGAFF
V gene: TRBV3-1; J gene: TRBJ2-3; CDR3 protein: CASSQGLASDTQYF
V gene: TRBV23-1; J gene: TRBJ1-6; CDR3 protein: CASRSFPNREAIYNSPLHF
V gene: TRBV4-1; J gene: TRBJ2-2; CDR3 protein: CASSQVLGTGELFF
V gene: TRBV7-2; J gene: TRBJ2-2; CDR3 protein: CASSLFGGGITGELFF
V gene: TRBV5-5; J gene: TRBJ2-7; CDR3 protein: CASSYYRISYEQYF
V gene: TRBV15; J gene: TRBJ2-1; CDR3 protein: CATSRGTSGVYNEQFF
V gene: TRBV5-1; J gene: TRBJ2-7; CDR3 protein: CASSNSYEQYF
V gene: TRBV6-5; J gene: TRBJ2-7; CDR3 protein: CASSYSTGQSYEQYF
V gene: TRBV20-1; J gene: TRBJ2-7; CDR3 protein: CSASEVNSYEQYF
V gene: TRBV5-1; J gene: TRBJ2-7; CDR3 protein: CASSPGIGRSHEQYF
V gene: TRBV7-6; J gene: TRBJ2-5; CDR3 protein: CASSPSGSGGWETQYF
V gene: TRBV28; J gene: TRBJ1-2; CDR3 protein: CASSLEERYYGYTF
V gene: TRBV11-2; J gene: TRBJ2-1; CDR3 protein: CASSLGGGPSEQFF
V gene: TRBV28; J gene: TRBJ1-6; CDR3 protein: CASSRAATGGDSPLHF
V gene: TRBV5-6; J gene: TRBJ1-1; CDR3 protein: CASSPRTAKEAFF
V gene: TRBV29-1; J gene: TRBJ2-7; CDR3 protein: CSVEGENSYEQYF
V gene: TRBV20-1; J gene: TRBJ2-2; CDR3 protein: CSARDVRGGDTGELFF
V gene: TRBV2; J gene: TRBJ2-7; CDR3 protein: CASMAKGLAGVAGAYEQYF
V gene: TRBV5-3; J gene: TRBJ2-2; CDR3 protein: CARSLFLGQLRWTGELFF
V gene: TRBV27; J gene: TRBJ1-4; CDR3 protein: CASSTQGAANEKLFF
V gene: TRBV12-3/TRBV12-4; J gene: TRBJ2-3; CDR3 protein: CASSLQGDITDTQYF
V gene: TRBV28; J gene: TRBJ1-6; CDR3 protein: CASSQRSSYNSPLHF
V gene: TRBV29-1; J gene: TRBJ2-1; CDR3 protein: CSVVSTSGIEDEQFF
V gene: TRBV21-1; J gene: TRBJ2-5; CDR3 protein: CASSTLNGTGRETQYF
V gene: TRBV25-1; J gene: TRBJ2-5; CDR3 protein: CASSEYEEGTQYF
V gene: TRBV7-2; J gene: TRBJ2-2; CDR3 protein: CASSPTSGSSGLFF
V gene: TRBV5-1; J gene: TRBJ2-7; CDR3 protein: CASSLAEGSNEQYF
V gene: TRBV7-9; J gene: TRBJ2-5; CDR3 protein: CASSRTSEQTQYF
V gene: TRBV28; J gene: TRBJ1-2; CDR3 protein: CASSPSRIRVNGYTF
V gene: TRBV6-2/TRBV6-3; J gene: TRBJ1-1; CDR3 protein: CASGLPHTEAFF
V gene: TRBV7-9; J gene: TRBJ2-1; CDR3 protein: CASSPEGFSSYNEQFF
V gene: TRBV27; J gene: TRBJ2-5; CDR3 protein: CASSFLAGGVETQYF
V gene: TRBV5-1; J gene: TRBJ2-7; CDR3 protein: CASSLDENYEQYF
V gene: TRBV2; J gene: TRBJ2-1; CDR3 protein: CASSESRFDPTYNEQFF
V gene: TRBV29-1; J gene: TRBJ2-1; CDR3 protein: CSVPVGASSYNEQFF